The rows below give T cell receptor beta chains drawn from one sample of a study of shared clonotypes between healthy human individuals. Only in-frame clones appear in the TCRdb table, and some are missing; sequencing was by immunoSEQ multiplex PCR. The table has around 650,000 clones, 95% to 97% seen once; the top ten hold roughly 0.1%. Sequencing was performed on naive CD8+ T cells sorted from blood. All receptors come from a woman younger than 45 in good health. The CDR3 runs from the conserved cysteine through the conserved F or W. A D gene is named only where the DNA matches it firmly. Some rows mark clone size as missing; the rest say once, few, many or name a class of expanded clone.

d_gene: NA; j_gene: TRBJ2-7; v_gene: TRBV6-6; abundance: NA; len: 13; CDR3nt: TGTGCCAGCAGCTCAACAGGGTCCTACGAGCAGTACTTC; CDR3aa: CASSSTGSYEQYF
d_gene: TRBD2; j_gene: TRBJ2-7; v_gene: TRBV5-5; abundance: NA; len: 17; CDR3nt: TGTGCCAGCAGCGGGACTAGCGGGAGTTCGGCCGTCTACGAGCAGTACTTC; CDR3aa: CASSGTSGSSAVYEQYF
d_gene: NA; j_gene: TRBJ2-7; v_gene: TRBV2; abundance: NA; len: 16; CDR3nt: TGTGCCAGCAGTGGGGCCGGGACGGAAAGCTCCTACGAGCAGTACTTC; CDR3aa: CASSGAGTESSYEQYF
d_gene: NA; j_gene: TRBJ2-3; v_gene: TRBV9; abundance: NA; len: 16; CDR3nt: TGTGCCAGCAGCGTAGGGACTTTACATAGCACAGATACGCAGTATTTT; CDR3aa: CASSVGTLHSTDTQYF
d_gene: NA; j_gene: TRBJ2-3; v_gene: TRBV6-5; abundance: NA; len: 15; CDR3nt: TGTGCCAGCAGTTACTCCGGAGGCAGGAGAGATACGCAGTATTTT; CDR3aa: CASSYSGGRRDTQYF
d_gene: NA; j_gene: TRBJ2-7; v_gene: TRBV2; abundance: once; len: 14; CDR3nt: TGTGCCAGCAGTGAAATTGCGGGAACCTACGAGCAGTACTTC; CDR3aa: CASSEIAGTYEQYF
d_gene: TRBD2; j_gene: TRBJ2-7; v_gene: TRBV7-6; abundance: NA; len: 15; CDR3nt: TGTGCCAGCAGCTCGTTTAGCGGGAGTATCTACGAGCAGTACTTC; CDR3aa: CASSSFSGSIYEQYF
d_gene: NA; j_gene: TRBJ2-7; v_gene: TRBV29-1; abundance: NA; len: 14; CDR3nt: TGCAGCGTTGAAGAAGGGGGGAGCTCCTACGAGCAGTACTTC; CDR3aa: CSVEEGGSSYEQYF
d_gene: NA; j_gene: TRBJ2-1; v_gene: TRBV21-1; abundance: NA; len: 17; CDR3nt: TGTGCCAGCAGCAAAGATCCTAGCGGGAGATCCTACAATGAGCAGTTCTTC; CDR3aa: CASSKDPSGRSYNEQFF
d_gene: TRBD2; j_gene: TRBJ2-7; v_gene: TRBV2; abundance: NA; len: 15; CDR3nt: TGTGCCAGCAGTGAAGGAGCGGGGGACTCCTACGAGCAGTACTTC; CDR3aa: CASSEGAGDSYEQYF
d_gene: TRBD2; j_gene: TRBJ2-7; v_gene: TRBV5-4; abundance: NA; len: 18; CDR3nt: TGTGCCAGCAGCTTGGGCCCGGGAGGGGGGTTCGGGACCTACGAGCAGTACTTC; CDR3aa: CASSLGPGGGFGTYEQYF
d_gene: NA; j_gene: TRBJ2-7; v_gene: TRBV28; abundance: NA; len: 14; CDR3nt: TGTGCCAGCAGTTTATACCCGGAACTCTACGAGCAGTACTTC; CDR3aa: CASSLYPELYEQYF
d_gene: NA; j_gene: TRBJ1-1; v_gene: TRBV6-5; abundance: once; len: 14; CDR3nt: TGTGCCAGCAGTTATGGATCCGGGACGACTGAAGCTTTCTTT; CDR3aa: CASSYGSGTTEAFF
d_gene: NA; j_gene: TRBJ1-5; v_gene: TRBV19; abundance: NA; len: 12; CDR3nt: TGTGCCAGTAGTCGGGCGAGTCAGCCCCAGCATTTT; CDR3aa: CASSRASQPQHF
d_gene: NA; j_gene: TRBJ1-5; v_gene: TRBV18; abundance: NA; len: 15; CDR3nt: TGTGCCAGCTCACCACGAATGGATTCCGAACAGCCCCAGCATTTT; CDR3aa: CASSPRMDSEQPQHF
d_gene: TRBD2; j_gene: TRBJ2-7; v_gene: TRBV27; abundance: NA; len: 15; CDR3nt: TGTGCCAGCAGTTTTGGAGTAGCGGGACCCTACGAGCAGTACTTC; CDR3aa: CASSFGVAGPYEQYF
d_gene: NA; j_gene: TRBJ2-5; v_gene: TRBV27; abundance: NA; len: 13; CDR3nt: TGTGCCAGCAGTGGGGACGGCCAAGGGACCCAGTACTTC; CDR3aa: CASSGDGQGTQYF
d_gene: TRBD2; j_gene: TRBJ2-1; v_gene: TRBV28; abundance: NA; len: 19; CDR3nt: TGTGCCAGCAGCCCCAGAGGAGGGACTAGCGGTAGATCCTACAATGAGCAGTTCTTC; CDR3aa: CASSPRGGTSGRSYNEQFF
d_gene: NA; j_gene: TRBJ2-3; v_gene: TRBV28; abundance: NA; len: 14; CDR3nt: TGTGCCAGCGGCGACAGCCGCATAACAGATACGCAGTATTTT; CDR3aa: CASGDSRITDTQYF
d_gene: NA; j_gene: TRBJ1-1; v_gene: TRBV2; abundance: NA; len: 11; CDR3nt: TGTGCCAGCAGGGGGATCACTGAAGCTTTCTTT; CDR3aa: CASRGITEAFF
d_gene: TRBD1; j_gene: TRBJ1-1; v_gene: TRBV13; abundance: NA; len: 13; CDR3nt: TGTGCCAGCATACGGCAGGGGGACACTGAAGCTTTCTTT; CDR3aa: CASIRQGDTEAFF
d_gene: NA; j_gene: TRBJ2-4; v_gene: TRBV27; abundance: NA; len: 15; CDR3nt: TGTGCCAGCAGTCCCGGGACGGAGGCCAAAAACATTCAGTACTTC; CDR3aa: CASSPGTEAKNIQYF
d_gene: NA; j_gene: TRBJ2-3; v_gene: TRBV10-3; abundance: NA; len: 13; CDR3nt: TGTGCCTCAGCGGTTCCTTCCATGGATACGCAGTATTTT; CDR3aa: CASAVPSMDTQYF
d_gene: NA; j_gene: TRBJ2-7; v_gene: TRBV6-5; abundance: NA; len: 14; CDR3nt: TGTGCCAGCAGTGGCCGGGACAGCGGGGCCGAGCAGTACTTC; CDR3aa: CASSGRDSGAEQYF
d_gene: NA; j_gene: TRBJ1-4; v_gene: TRBV2; abundance: NA; len: 15; CDR3nt: TGTGCCAGCAGTGAAGCGGGTGGGACACTTGGAAAACTGTTTTTT; CDR3aa: CASSEAGGTLGKLFF
d_gene: TRBD2; j_gene: TRBJ2-1; v_gene: TRBV27; abundance: NA; len: 18; CDR3nt: TGTGCCAGCAGTCCCCGGGTACACGGGACTACCTCAAATAATGAGCAGTTCTTC; CDR3aa: CASSPRVHGTTSNNEQFF
d_gene: NA; j_gene: TRBJ1-5; v_gene: TRBV21-1; abundance: NA; len: 20; CDR3nt: TGTGCCAGCAGCAAATCCTCCCTCCTTAAAGCAGGGCGAAGAAGGCAGCCCCAGCATTTT; CDR3aa: CASSKSSLLKAGRRRQPQHF
d_gene: NA; j_gene: TRBJ2-5; v_gene: TRBV11-3; abundance: few; len: 14; CDR3nt: TGTGCCAGCAGCTTAGCGGGACTCCCAGAGACCCAGTACTTC; CDR3aa: CASSLAGLPETQYF
d_gene: NA; j_gene: TRBJ1-5; v_gene: TRBV9; abundance: NA; len: 13; CDR3nt: TGTGCCAGCAGCGTAGGGGGCCGTCAGCCCCAGCATTTT; CDR3aa: CASSVGGRQPQHF
d_gene: NA; j_gene: TRBJ1-1; v_gene: TRBV13; abundance: NA; len: 13; CDR3nt: TGTGCCAGCAGCGCGACAGGTCTGACTGAAGCTTTCTTT; CDR3aa: CASSATGLTEAFF
d_gene: TRBD2; j_gene: TRBJ2-5; v_gene: TRBV19; abundance: NA; len: 17; CDR3nt: TGTGCCAGTAGTACCGGGGTGGGACTAGCGGGAGTAGAGACCCAGTACTTC; CDR3aa: CASSTGVGLAGVETQYF
d_gene: NA; j_gene: TRBJ1-1; v_gene: TRBV30; abundance: NA; len: 13; CDR3nt: TGTGCCTGGAGTGAGATGTTAGGGACTGAAGCTTTCTTT; CDR3aa: CAWSEMLGTEAFF
d_gene: NA; j_gene: TRBJ2-2; v_gene: TRBV27; abundance: NA; len: 11; CDR3nt: TGTGCCAGCCGAACGTCCGGGGAGCTGTTTTTT; CDR3aa: CASRTSGELFF
d_gene: NA; j_gene: TRBJ2-2; v_gene: TRBV7-9; abundance: NA; len: 19; CDR3nt: TGTGCCAGCAGCCGGATAATCGACTCAAAACAGGGTCGGACCGGGGAGCTGTTTTTT; CDR3aa: CASSRIIDSKQGRTGELFF
d_gene: TRBD2; j_gene: TRBJ2-3; v_gene: TRBV28; abundance: NA; len: 17; CDR3nt: TGTGCCAGCAGTTTACTGGTGGCGGGAGTGAGCACAGATACGCAGTATTTT; CDR3aa: CASSLLVAGVSTDTQYF
d_gene: TRBD1; j_gene: TRBJ2-3; v_gene: TRBV28; abundance: NA; len: 16; CDR3nt: TGTGCCAGCAGAACCGGGACAGGTTTAAACACAGATACGCAGTATTTT; CDR3aa: CASRTGTGLNTDTQYF
d_gene: NA; j_gene: TRBJ2-1; v_gene: TRBV5-4; abundance: NA; len: 13; CDR3nt: TGTGCCAGCAGCCTCATTAGCTACAATGAGCAGTTCTTC; CDR3aa: CASSLISYNEQFF
d_gene: TRBD2; j_gene: TRBJ2-1; v_gene: TRBV29-1; abundance: NA; len: 12; CDR3nt: TGCAGCGTCACCGGCGGGGGTAATGAGCAGTTCTTC; CDR3aa: CSVTGGGNEQFF
d_gene: NA; j_gene: TRBJ2-7; v_gene: TRBV28; abundance: NA; len: 14; CDR3nt: TGTGCCAGCAGCTCCAGGGGACTCTCCTACGAGCAGTACTTC; CDR3aa: CASSSRGLSYEQYF
d_gene: NA; j_gene: TRBJ2-3; v_gene: TRBV13; abundance: NA; len: 14; CDR3nt: TGTGCCAGCAGCTTAGGGGCCAGGGGCGATACGCAGTATTTT; CDR3aa: CASSLGARGDTQYF
d_gene: TRBD1; j_gene: TRBJ2-5; v_gene: TRBV7-2; abundance: NA; len: 17; CDR3nt: TGTGCCAGCAGACAGAGACAGACCGGGACAGTCCGGGAGACCCAGTACTTC; CDR3aa: CASRQRQTGTVRETQYF
d_gene: TRBD2; j_gene: TRBJ2-1; v_gene: TRBV27; abundance: NA; len: 16; CDR3nt: TGTGCCAGCAGTTTATCCGGCGGGAGGGCCACTTATGAGCAGTTCTTC; CDR3aa: CASSLSGGRATYEQFF
d_gene: TRBD1; j_gene: TRBJ1-3; v_gene: TRBV10-3; abundance: NA; len: 19; CDR3nt: TGTGCCATCAGCACACTCGCCGACCGGGACAGGGGACTCGGAAACACCATATATTTT; CDR3aa: CAISTLADRDRGLGNTIYF
d_gene: TRBD1; j_gene: TRBJ2-2; v_gene: TRBV5-6; abundance: NA; len: 16; CDR3nt: TGTGCCAGCAGCCAATTGGACAGGGGTGTGATCGGGGAGCTGTTTTTT; CDR3aa: CASSQLDRGVIGELFF
d_gene: NA; j_gene: TRBJ1-1; v_gene: TRBV12-1; abundance: NA; len: 15; CDR3nt: TGTGCCAGCAGCCAGAGGGGTCAGGGTAGAACTGAAGCTTTCTTT; CDR3aa: CASSQRGQGRTEAFF